This note documents a single T cell receptor (beta chain) sequence. The data were obtained in a study of blood T cell repertoires in COVID-19. Study-level background: Collection of acute and convalescent COVID-19 samples took place in the United States, Italy and Spain.

The authors' processing: Using reference gene primer amplification, nucleated cell counts were estimated. Here immunoSEQ multiplex PCR was the method, and the copy in TCRdb shows in-frame clones only, minus some. V, J and clone size were drawn from that table, and D and trimming were deduced from the DNA. The table has around 80,000 clones, about 80% seen once; the top ten hold 5.7%. The origin of this receptor is a man aged 45-65 years with active or convalescent COVID-19. Material: peripheral blood.

The CDR3 nucleotides are TGCGCCAGCAGCCGGCAAACAGGGGACTATGGCTACACCTTC. It yields the protein CASSRQTGDYGYTF. The chain joins TRBV4-1 to TRBJ1-2; 7 bases fit TRBD1. Germline assignment: CDR1 MGHRA and CDR2 YSYEKL. V was clipped by 4 bases and J by 3 bases; unmatched bases: 5. CDR3 size: 14 residues.